This entry concerns a single T cell receptor (beta chain). The repertoire was sequenced with immunoSEQ multiplex PCR; TCRdb's copy has only in-frame clones and lacks some. The sample includes fewer than 55,000 clones, roughly three fifths of them seen just once. These data come from a study of cytotoxic CD8 clonotypes in ibrutinib-treated CLL. The V gene's germline CDR1 is SGHRS and CDR2 YFSETQ. The ends were cut back, 0 bases at V and 6 bases at J, with 16 bases in the middle. The CDR3 loop spans 15 amino acids. The chain has TRBV5-1 and TRBJ2-7; D is unclear. The TCR comes from a human donor with chronic lymphocytic leukemia. This material consisted of PBMCs, taken after 24 months of ibrutinib treatment. CDR3 loop: CASSLGGDNKPEQYF. For the CDR3, the DNA is TGCGCCAGCAGCTTGGGTGGGGATAACAAACCCGAGCAGTACTTC.